The sequence of this T cell receptor beta chain was determined in a study of CD8+ T cells in alopecia areata. This sample's treatment: oral pan-JAK inhibitor, 5-10 mg twice daily. The germline V gene encodes CDR1 LNHNV and CDR2 YYDKDF (reference sequence). V lost 3 bases, J lost 1 base, and 13 bases lay in between. The CDR3 contains 15 residues. Once RNA had been extracted, it was reverse transcribed into cDNA to act as the sequencing template. The protocol was immunoSEQ multiplex PCR, while the TCRdb copy is restricted to in-frame clones and leaves out a portion. The data show about 190,000 clones, less than 65% seen once.

This receptor was identified in a human donor with alopecia areata. The sample here was CD4+ T cells sorted from blood, taken at week 4, from a patient treated with tofacitinib. This chain joins TRBV15 and TRBJ2-7; D is unresolved. CDR3: CATSRESTLSYEQYF. CDR3 nucleotides: TGTGCCACCAGCAGGGAATCCACGCTTTCCTACGAGCAGTACTTC. Complete variable domain (other parts from reference TRBV15 and TRBJ2-7): DAMVIQNPRYQVTQFGKPVTLSCSQTLNHNVMYWYQQKSSQAPKLLFHYYDKDFNNEADTPDNFQSRRPNTSFCFLDIRSPGLGDTAMYLCATSRESTLSYEQYFGPGTRLTVT.